This T cell receptor beta chain was captured in a study of T cell responses to AZD1222 COVID-19 vaccine. General observations from the study: Baseline seropositivity characterized only six AZD1222 recipients. Repertoires were obtained only post-peak T cell response. Within unmutated variant regions lay the reported targets of nearly half of spike-specific TCRs. A mostly white British donor set with more females was recruited, and clonal diversity was possibly underestimated.

Worth noting for this clone: What it binds is unknown.

There are 15 residues in the CDR3. The V segment lost 7 bases and the J segment 4 bases; nucleotides outside the gene matches: 10. The V gene's germline CDR1 is WSHSY and CDR2 SAAADI. The assay was immunoSEQ multiplex PCR, and TCRdb's table has in-frame clones only and misses some. This sample has some 140,000 clones, with about four fifths found just once. The sample in question was peripheral blood, obtained on day 0 of AZD1222 vaccination. The genes are TRBV10-2 and TRBJ2-7; 10 nucleotides match TRBD1. This TCR was sampled from an adult in good health. The CDR3 DNA reads TGCGCCAGCAAGGAGACAGGGGGCAGTACTTACGAGCAGTACTTC. It encodes CASKETGGSTYEQYF.